This T cell receptor beta chain is from a study of blood T cell repertoires in COVID-19. Assay: immunoSEQ multiplex PCR; the TCRdb copy retains only in-frame clones and omits some. The sample holds about 49,000 clones, 81% seen once. V lost 4 bases and J lost 5, with 12 bases in between. This CDR3 has 13 residues. Germline assignment: CDR1 SGHRS and CDR2 YFSETQ. This clonotype originated in a woman at least 80 years old with COVID-19, enrolled during active disease. The rearrangement uses TRBV5-1 and TRBJ1-1; perhaps TRBD1 as D (5 bases). The sequenced sample was peripheral blood. CDR3 nucleotides: TGCGCCAGCAGCCGCACGGGGGTTACTGAAGCTTTCTTT. Translated: CASSRTGVTEAFF.